This T cell receptor beta chain was sequenced for a study of cytomegalovirus exposure and HLA in healthy donors. Concerning this clone itself: What it recognizes is unknown.

Broader study findings: CMV serostatus was the only immune exposure information that was available.

V lost 4 bases and J 0 bases, leaving 7 bases between the germline ends. The germline gives CDR1 SQVTM, CDR2 ANQGSEA. This CDR3 has 14 amino acids. PCR primers comprised 60 Vbeta and 13 Jbeta primers. The assay was immunoSEQ multiplex PCR, and TCRdb's table has in-frame clones only and misses some. Of around 75,000 clones listed, roughly 76% are singletons. Input material: PBMCs. This TCR was sampled from a man between 18 and 29 years old in good health and CMV-seronegative. The V gene is TRBV29-1, the J gene TRBJ2-6, with D unresolved. The CDR3 protein is CSVARISGANVLTF. In nucleotides, the CDR3 is TGCAGCGTTGCTAGGATCTCTGGGGCCAACGTCCTGACTTTC.